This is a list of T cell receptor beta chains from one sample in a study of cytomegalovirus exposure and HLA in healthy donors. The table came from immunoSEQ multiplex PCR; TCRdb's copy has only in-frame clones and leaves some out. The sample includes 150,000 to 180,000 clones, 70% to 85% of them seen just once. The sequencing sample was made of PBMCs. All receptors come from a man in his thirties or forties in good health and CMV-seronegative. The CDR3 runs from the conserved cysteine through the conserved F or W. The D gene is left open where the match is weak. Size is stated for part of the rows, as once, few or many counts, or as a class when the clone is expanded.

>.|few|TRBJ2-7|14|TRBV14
TGTGCCAGCAGCCAACTGACATTTCCCTACGAGCAGTACTTC
CASSQLTFPYEQYF
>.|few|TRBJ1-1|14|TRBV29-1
TGCAGCGCTCGACAGATCGTAGAGGACACTGAAGCTTTCTTT
CSARQIVEDTEAFF
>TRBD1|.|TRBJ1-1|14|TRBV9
TGTGCCAGCAGCGCGGGACAGTCGAACACTGAAGCTTTCTTT
CASSAGQSNTEAFF
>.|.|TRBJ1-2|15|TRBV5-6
TGTGCCAGCAGCTTGACAGGACAGAGTATCTATGGCTACACCTTC
CASSLTGQSIYGYTF
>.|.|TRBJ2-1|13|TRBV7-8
TGTGCCAGCAGCTCGGTAGGGGTACCTGAGCAGTTCTTC
CASSSVGVPEQFF
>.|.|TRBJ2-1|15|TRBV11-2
TGTGCCAGCAGCTTAGAGTGGACTGACTACAATGAGCAGTTCTTC
CASSLEWTDYNEQFF
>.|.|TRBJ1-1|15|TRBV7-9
TGTGCCAGCAGCCCCCGACAGGCCCTGAACACTGAAGCTTTCTTT
CASSPRQALNTEAFF
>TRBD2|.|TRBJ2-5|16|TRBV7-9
TGTGCCAGCAGCGCCGCCAGTGCGGGGGGAAAAGAGACCCAGTACTTC
CASSAASAGGKETQYF
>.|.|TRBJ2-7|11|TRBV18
TGTGCCAGCTCACCAAAGCACGAGCAGTACTTC
CASSPKHEQYF
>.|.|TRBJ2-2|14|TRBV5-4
TGTGCCAGCAGCCTCGACACTGTCACCGGGGAGCTGTTTTTT
CASSLDTVTGELFF
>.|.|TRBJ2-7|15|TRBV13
TGTGCCAGCAGCTCACATTATATAGGGGTTAACGAGCAGTACTTC
CASSSHYIGVNEQYF
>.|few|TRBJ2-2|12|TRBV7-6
TGTGCCAGCAGCCCTTCGGCCGGGGAGCTGTTTTTT
CASSPSAGELFF
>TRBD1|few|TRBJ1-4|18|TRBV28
TGTGCCAGCAGTTCAGGGACAGGGTCATGGTATGGAGGTGAAAAACTGTTTTTT
CASSSGTGSWYGGEKLFF
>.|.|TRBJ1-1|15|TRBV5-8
TGTGCCAGCAGCTTCGTCGTTCAGGGGTCCACTGAAGCTTTCTTT
CASSFVVQGSTEAFF
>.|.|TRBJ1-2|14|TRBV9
TGTGCCAGCAGCGTAGGTGGATTTAACTATGGCTACCCCTTC
CASSVGGFNYGYPF
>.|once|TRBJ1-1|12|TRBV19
TGTGCCAGTACCTTCCATCGAGGGGAAGCTTTCTTT
CASTFHRGEAFF
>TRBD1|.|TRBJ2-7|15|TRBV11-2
TGTGCCAGCAGCTTAGGTCCTACAGGGGGCTACGAGCAGTACTTC
CASSLGPTGGYEQYF